This T cell receptor (beta chain) was sequenced in a study of ipilimumab plus nivolumab after autologous stem cell transplantation. Germline V gene lookup returns CDR1 SGHAT and CDR2 FQNNGV. V shed 2 bases, J shed 5 bases, and the junction held 7 bases outside the gene matches. CDR3 length equals 15 residues. Repertoires were generated with immunoSEQ multiplex PCR, while TCRdb's copy carries only in-frame clones and drops some. The profile shows about 10,000 clones, 60% to 75% of them singletons. Checkpoint therapy with ipilimumab 1 mg/kg began 14 to 28 days after transplant. The chain carries TRBV11-2 and TRBJ2-5; 8 bases line up with TRBD1. The source of this sequence is a female donor with multiple myeloma. The sequencing used PBMCs, collected in a trial of ipilimumab plus nivolumab as post-transplant consolidation. The CDR3 loop is CASSLIGQGGETQYF. The CDR3 nucleotides are TGTGCCAGCAGCTTAATCGGACAGGGTGGTGAGACCCAGTACTTC.